These 29 T cell receptor beta chains were all obtained from the same sample, sequenced in a study of blood T cell repertoires in COVID-19. Sequenced by immunoSEQ multiplex PCR; TCRdb stores in-frame clones only, minus some. The data contain about 20,000 clones, more than 80% of them singletons. Sequenced material: peripheral blood. The receptors shown here come from a human donor in a cohort sampled during active COVID-19.

V usage is TRBV12-3 or TRBV12-4 and J usage is TRBJ1-1; D gene uncertain. V lost 3 bases to trimming and J lost 4 bases, with 9 bases between them. The CDR3 runs to 13 residues. CDR3 residues: CASSFPGFTEAFF. CDR3 bases: TGTGCCAGCAGTTTCCCAGGTTTCACTGAAGCTTTCTTT.

The chain links TRBV7-2 to TRBJ1-2; possibly TRBD1 for D (5 bases). The germline V and J ends were trimmed by 5 bases and 7 bases, with 17 bases remaining between them. This CDR3 region has 14 residues. CDR1 SGHTA and CDR2 FQGNSA come from the germline V gene. This CDR3 reads CASSPSTGGSGYTF. Here the CDR3 DNA reads TGTGCCAGCAGCCCATCAACGGGGGGAAGTGGCTACACCTTC.

The chain links TRBV19 to TRBJ2-1; 8 positions agree with TRBD2. CDR1 and CDR2 (germline): LNHDA, SQIVND (reference sequence). CDR3 length: 17 amino acids. J lost 6 bases, V lost 2 bases, and 12 bases had no gene match. CDR3 residues: CASSITSGLRQSNEQFF. The CDR3 DNA is TGTGCCAGTAGTATAACTAGCGGACTAAGGCAATCCAATGAGCAGTTCTTC. Full variable domain (missing parts from reference TRBV19 and TRBJ2-1): DGGITQSPKYLFRKEGQNVTLSCEQNLNHDAMYWYRQDPGQGLRLIYYSQIVNDFQKGDIAEGYSVSREKKESFPLTVTSAQKNPTAFYLCASSITSGLRQSNEQFFGPGTRLTVL.

As regards this clone: Other nucleotide sequences in the sample specify the same CDR3. The chain joins TRBV11-3 to TRBJ2-3, with a weak D call TRBD2 (6 bases). The length of the CDR3 is 14 residues. The germline V gene has CDR1 SGHNT and CDR2 YENEEA. V was clipped by 2 bases and J by 0 bases, with 6 bases between them. This CDR3 is CASSLTSSTDTQYF. The CDR3, as DNA: TGTGCCAGCAGCTTAACTAGCAGCACAGATACGCAGTATTTT.

The gene calls are TRBV5-1 and TRBJ2-7; 7 bases are a match to TRBD2. The V segment lost 0 bases and the J segment 3 bases; nucleotides outside the gene matches: 9. CDR1 SGHRS and CDR2 YFSETQ come from the germline V gene. The length of the CDR3 is 16 residues. The DNA of the CDR3 is TGCGCCAGCAGCTTGGCGGCGGGAGAAAGTCTCTACGAGCAGTACTTC. Translation: CASSLAAGESLYEQYF.

This clone showed up just a few times. The J gene is TRBJ2-7, the V gene TRBV5-1, with a tentative D call TRBD1 (5 bases). The V end lost 3 bases, the J end lost 6 bases, and 10 bases lay between the germline ends. Germline CDR1 and CDR2: SGHRS and YFSETQ. The CDR3 sequence is 12 residues long. DNA for the CDR3: TGCGCCAGCAGCTACGCCCAGGGCGAGCAGTACTTC. Translation: CASSYAQGEQYF.

The J gene is TRBJ2-7, the V gene TRBV11-2; TRBD2 is a possible D gene (5 bases). The germline gives CDR1 SGHAT, CDR2 FQNNGV. V dropped 2 bases and J dropped 9 bases, with 8 bases sitting between them. There are 11 residues in the CDR3. The CDR3 DNA reads TGTGCCAGCAGCTTATCGGGGAGGCAGTACTTC. It encodes CASSLSGRQYF.

The V call is TRBV2, the J call TRBJ2-3; 8 bases align to TRBD2. V lost 2 bases and J lost 2; bases outside the gene matches: 3. Germline V gene lookup returns CDR1 SNHLY and CDR2 FYNNEI. The CDR3 contains 15 residues. The DNA of the CDR3 is TGTGCCAGCAGTGAAACTAGCGGATCCACAGATACGCAGTATTTT. Its translation is CASSETSGSTDTQYF.

V and J are TRBV9 and TRBJ2-1, with 13 positions matching TRBD2. This CDR3 is built from 15 residues. The germline CDR1 and CDR2 sequences are SGDLS and YYNGEE. The V and J ends lost 3 bases and 6 bases, in that order; junction bases with no gene match: 3. The DNA for the CDR3 is TGTGCCAGCAGCGGACTAGCGGGAGGAACCAATGAGCAGTTCTTC. Amino acid sequence: CASSGLAGGTNEQFF.

The V call is TRBV7-9, the J call TRBJ2-1; 11 positions match TRBD2. Germline CDR1 and CDR2: SEHNR and FQNEAQ (reference sequence). This CDR3 spans 15 amino acids. The trim removed 6 bases at V and 4 bases at J, leaving 5 bases unmatched. The CDR3 sequence is CASRSIAGGYNEQFF. For the CDR3, the DNA is TGTGCCAGCAGATCAATAGCGGGGGGGTACAATGAGCAGTTCTTC.

The chain uses TRBV30 and TRBJ2-6; 9 bases line up with TRBD2. After removal of 0 bases from V and 4 bases from J, the junction contained 19 bases not matched to a gene. The CDR3 consists of 21 residues. CDR1 is GTSNPN, CDR2 SVGIG, per germline (reference sequence). CDR3 amino acids: CAWSVPGTSRGSAYGANVLTF. CDR3 nucleotides: TGTGCCTGGAGTGTACCGGGGACTAGCAGGGGGTCTGCGTACGGGGCCAACGTCCTGACTTTC.

This chain joins TRBV6-5 and TRBJ2-1, with TRBD1 identical over 7 bases. This CDR3 region has 13 residues. V shed 6 bases and J 6 bases; nucleotides not matched to a gene: 5. CDR1 is MNHEY and CDR2 is SVGAGI in the germline V gene. The CDR3 loop reads CASRGQEVNEQFF. As DNA, the CDR3 is TGTGCCAGCAGAGGACAGGAGGTCAATGAGCAGTTCTTC.

V and J are TRBV29-1 and TRBJ1-1; no firm D call. This CDR3 contains 13 residues. Trimming took 5 bases from V and 3 from J, leaving 13 bases between them. CDR1 and CDR2 from the germline V gene are SQVTM and ANQGSEA. This chain's CDR3 is CSVSSGLHTEAFF. The CDR3 nucleotides read TGCAGCGTTTCATCAGGATTACACACTGAAGCTTTCTTT.

J is TRBJ1-1 and V is TRBV12-3 or TRBV12-4; D call uncertain. Trimming pared 6 bases from V and 7 bases from J, leaving 15 bases between. CDR3 size: 13 residues. The CDR3 DNA is TGTGCCAGCAGCAGACCAGCGTATATTGAAGCTTTCTTT. Its translation: CASSRPAYIEAFF.

The chain joins TRBV28 to TRBJ2-1; TRBD2 might be the D (6 bases). V lost 9 bases, J lost 4 bases, and 7 bases lay in between. The CDR3 has 11 amino acids. Germline V lookup: CDR1 MDHEN, CDR2 SYDVKM. CDR3 nucleotide sequence: TGTGCCAGTGGGAGGTACAATGAGCAGTTCTTC. This encodes CASGRYNEQFF.

The chain is built from TRBV10-1 and TRBJ1-2; D perhaps matches TRBD1 (6 bases). CDR3 length equals 13 residues. In germline, CDR1 is WNHNN, CDR2 SYGVQD (reference sequence). The ends were cut back, 2 bases at V and 4 bases at J, with 8 bases in the middle. CDR3 sequence (DNA): TGCGCCAGCAGTGAGAGCAGGGGCTATGGCTACACCTTC. Protein product: CASSESRGYGYTF.

V and J are TRBV27 and TRBJ1-2; 8 positions match TRBD1. CDR3 length: 16 residues. V was clipped by 5 bases and J by 4 bases; unmatched bases: 12. In germline, CDR1 is MNHEY, CDR2 SMNVEV (reference sequence). The CDR3 here is CASSPIPGGGIYGYTF. CDR3 sequence (DNA): TGTGCCAGCAGTCCGATTCCAGGGGGCGGCATCTATGGCTACACCTTC.

The chain has TRBV10-2 and TRBJ2-7, with 8 bases fitting TRBD2. This CDR3 region has 16 residues. V trimming: 0 bases; J trimming: 6 bases; junction bases outside the gene matches: 10. CDR1 WSHSY and CDR2 SAAADI come from the germline V gene. The CDR3 DNA reads as TGCGCCAGCAGTGAGTCCTCGACAGCGGGAGTGCTCGAGCAGTACTTC. This sequence encodes CASSESSTAGVLEQYF.

This clone was seen just once. The rearrangement links TRBV4-1 to TRBJ2-1, with D perhaps TRBD2 (6 bases). This CDR3 has 15 residues. The V end was cut by 2 bases, the J end by 6 bases, with 14 bases between. Germline loops: CDR1 MGHRA, CDR2 YSYEKL. The CDR3 reads CASSQSFSGLNEQFF. The CDR3 nucleotides read TGCGCCAGCAGCCAATCCTTTAGCGGACTCAATGAGCAGTTCTTC.

As concerns this clone: One junction end disagrees with the germline gene, perhaps due to a read error. V and J are TRBV9 and TRBJ1-5; tentative D call: TRBD1 (6 bases). There are 14 residues in the CDR3. Germline V gene lookup returns CDR1 SGDLS and CDR2 YYNGEE. DNA for the CDR3: TGTGCCAGCAGCGTAGCGGGGGGCAACCAGCCCCAGCATTTT. As protein: CASSVAGGNQPQHF.

The gene calls are TRBV5-6 and TRBJ2-1; D remains unclear. The CDR3 length is 12 residues. Germline V gene lookup returns CDR1 SGHDT and CDR2 YYEEEE. V shed 4 bases and J shed 7 bases, with 9 bases lying between them. The CDR3 region has the DNA TGTGCCAGCAGCCTTCAGGCGAATGAGCAGTTCTTC. This translates into CASSLQANEQFF. Full variable domain (outside the CDR3, taken from reference TRBV5-6 and TRBJ2-1): DAGVTQSPTHLIKTRGQQVTLRCSPKSGHDTVSWYQQALGQGPQFIFQYYEEEERQRGNFPDRFSGHQFPNYSSELNVNALLLGDSALYLCASSLQANEQFFGPGTRLTVL.

This chain uses TRBV4-1 with TRBJ2-1; 14 nucleotides agree with TRBD2. Germline trimming cut 4 bases from V and 0 bases from J; bases unmatched to any gene: 5. The CDR3 spans 18 residues. In germline, CDR1 is MGHRA, CDR2 YSYEKL. The CDR3 region is CASSLRLAGGSSYNEQFF. The CDR3, as DNA: TGCGCCAGCAGCCTCCGACTAGCGGGAGGGAGCTCCTACAATGAGCAGTTCTTC.

The chain couples TRBV5-1 to TRBJ1-3; weak D call: TRBD1 (5 bases). Germline loops: CDR1 SGHRS, CDR2 YFSETQ. The CDR3 runs to 13 residues. V was clipped by 0 bases and J by 8 bases, with 9 bases between them. The CDR3 region is CASSLGTRDTIYF. CDR3 nucleotide sequence: TGCGCCAGCAGCTTGGGTACCAGGGACACCATATATTTT. Full variable domain (rest looked up from reference TRBV5-1 and TRBJ1-3): KAGVTQTPRYLIKTRGQQVTLSCSPISGHRSVSWYQQTPGQGLQFLFEYFSETQRNKGNFPGRFSGRQFSNSRSEMNVSTLELGDSALYLCASSLGTRDTIYFGEGSWLTVV.

This clone was counted once. The chain joins TRBV2 to TRBJ1-5, with TRBD1 matching 7 bases. Germline lookup yields CDR1 SNHLY and CDR2 FYNNEI. CDR3 size: 15 residues. The V and J ends lost 6 bases and 2 bases, in that order; junction bases with no gene match: 7. This CDR3 reads CASSTRTGGNQPQHF. CDR3 coding DNA: TGTGCCAGCAGCACGAGGACAGGTGGCAATCAGCCCCAGCATTTT. Variable domain in full (rest from reference TRBV2 and TRBJ1-5): EPEVTQTPSHQVTQMGQEVILRCVPISNHLYFYWYRQILGQKVEFLVSFYNNEISEKSEIFDDQFSVERPDGSNFTLKIRSTKLEDSAMYFCASSTRTGGNQPQHFGDGTRLSIL.

This rearrangement joins TRBV7-3 to TRBJ1-1, with 8 bases identical to TRBD1. From germline, CDR1 is SGHTA and CDR2 FQGTGA. Trimming took 4 bases from V and 6 from J; bases not matched to a gene: 7. CDR3 length: 14 amino acids. The CDR3 coding sequence is TGTGCCAGCAGCTCCACAGGGGGTAAGGCTGAAGCTTTCTTT. Translation gives CASSSTGGKAEAFF.

The chain recombines TRBV5-1 with TRBJ2-5; 7 bases fit TRBD2. V lost 4 bases and J lost 5; bases outside the gene matches: 14. The CDR3 contains 16 residues. In germline, CDR1 is SGHRS, CDR2 YFSETQ. CDR3 in amino acids: CASSPSWGGSRETQYF. In DNA, the CDR3 is TGCGCCAGCAGCCCCTCCTGGGGGGGGTCTCGGGAGACCCAGTACTTC.

The gene calls are TRBV18 and TRBJ2-5, with D hard to call. Deletions cut 2 bases from V and 5 bases from J, with 3 bases between. The CDR3 spans 11 residues. Germline lookup yields CDR1 KGHSH and CDR2 LQKENI. CDR3 protein: CASSPEETQYF. The DNA of the CDR3 is TGTGCCAGCTCACCAGAGGAGACCCAGTACTTC.

CDR3 DNA: TGTGCCAGACGGGGACAGGGGGTTTACGAGCAGTACTTC. Translation: CARRGQGVYEQYF. This chain uses TRBV27 with TRBJ2-7; 11 bases fit TRBD1. CDR3 length equals 13 residues. The junction had 5 bases not matched to a gene; V was cut back by 9 bases and J by 4 bases. Germline V gene lookup returns CDR1 MNHEY and CDR2 SMNVEV (reference sequence).

The V gene is TRBV9, the J gene TRBJ2-2, with 11 bases fitting TRBD2. The V gene end was trimmed by 3 bases and the J gene end by 7 bases; junction bases not matched to a gene: 2. Germline-derived CDR1 and CDR2 are SGDLS and YYNGEE. The CDR3 is 14 amino acids. CDR3 in DNA: TGTGCCAGCAGCGCCGGGACTAGCGGCGGGGAGCTGTTTTTT. Translation gives CASSAGTSGGELFF.